These T cell receptor beta chains were read from a single sample in a study of CD8 T cells in Susac syndrome. From the immunoSEQ multiplex PCR reads, TCRdb called clonotypes with MiXCR, one entry per CDR3 protein. The sample holds 150,000 to 200,000 distinct CDR3 sequences, approximately 93% seen once. Material for sequencing was CD4+ T cells from PBMCs. These TCRs come from a human donor with multiple sclerosis. The CDR3 runs from the conserved cysteine through the conserved F or W. D genes are given only for firm matches. Rows give clone size only sometimes, using once, few, many, or a class for an expanded clone.

j_call v_call d_call clone_size cdr3_nt cdr3_aa
TRBJ1-4 TRBV29-1 TRBD1 NA TGCAGCGTTGGGGGACAGCTCCAGGAAAAACTGTTTTTT CSVGGQLQEKLFF
TRBJ2-4 TRBV7-3 NA NA TGTGCCATCAGCCGGGACGGGAAAAACATTCAGTACTTC CAISRDGKNIQYF
TRBJ2-2 TRBV19 NA NA TGTGCCTCAAAGGGGGGCGGGAGTAGAACCGGGGAGCTGTTTTTT CASKGGGSRTGELFF
TRBJ1-3 TRBV4-1 TRBD1 NA TGCGCCAGCAGCCTAAAAGCGACAGGGGATGGAAACACCATATATTTT CASSLKATGDGNTIYF
TRBJ2-1 TRBV20-1 TRBD2 NA TGCAGTGCTATGGCCGCAGCGGGGAGCTCCTACAATGAGCAGTTCTTC CSAMAAAGSSYNEQFF
TRBJ2-1 TRBV11-2 NA NA TGTGCCAGCAGCTTAGAACTCGGGCCGCGGGTGGTCGAGCAGTTCTTC CASSLELGPRVVEQFF
TRBJ2-4 TRBV2 NA NA TGTGCCAGCTCAGTAGAGTCCCTTTGGGACTTC CASSVESLWDF
TRBJ2-7 TRBV30 TRBD1 NA TGTGCCTGGAGTCCGGGGACAGGGGCTGTCGAGCAGTACTTC CAWSPGTGAVEQYF
TRBJ2-2 TRBV5-1 TRBD1 NA TGCGCCAGCAGCACTGACAGGGGATACGGGGAGCTGTTTTTT CASSTDRGYGELFF
TRBJ1-6 TRBV20-1 TRBD1 NA TGCAGTGCTAGAGGTGAGGGCGGGACAGCTAATTCACCCCTCCACTTT CSARGEGGTANSPLHF
TRBJ2-5 TRBV2 TRBD1 NA TGTGCCAGCAGTGCGGACAGGGGGAACTTCGAGACCCAGTACTTC CASSADRGNFETQYF
TRBJ1-1 TRBV29-1 NA NA TGCAGCGTTGAAAGGCGGCTAGGGACTGAAGCTTTCTTT CSVERRLGTEAFF
TRBJ2-4 TRBV20-1 TRBD1 NA TGCAGTGCTAGAGATCATTGGGGACAGGGGATATTAGCCAAAAACATTCAGTACTTC CSARDHWGQGILAKNIQYF
TRBJ1-5 TRBV3-1 NA NA TGTGCCAGCAGCCAAGATGGGCAGAGCAATCAGCCCCAGCATTTT CASSQDGQSNQPQHF
TRBJ2-3 TRBV28 TRBD2 NA TGTGCCAGCAGTTTAGCGGCTAGCGGGAGAACAGATACGCAGTATTTT CASSLAASGRTDTQYF
TRBJ2-1 TRBV10-2 NA NA TGCGCCAGCAGTGAGTCCGCGGGAACGCAGTTCTTC CASSESAGTQFF
TRBJ2-5 TRBV19 TRBD1 few TGTGCCAGTAGTGACCGGGACAGGGAGACCCAGTACTTC CASSDRDRETQYF
TRBJ2-5 TRBV25-1 NA NA TGTGCCAGCAGTGCCGGCCGATGGAGGGACCAAGAGACCCAGTACTTC CASSAGRWRDQETQYF
TRBJ2-5 TRBV20-1 TRBD2 NA TGCAGTGCGTACCGGGGGGAAGGAGAGACCCAGTACTTC CSAYRGEGETQYF
TRBJ2-6 TRBV7-9 NA NA TGTGCCAGCAGCTTCTGGCTCTCTGGGGCCAACGTCCTGACTTTC CASSFWLSGANVLTF
TRBJ2-7 TRBV11-2 TRBD1 NA TGTGCCAGCAGCTTAGGAAACAGGGGCAACTACGAGCAGTACTTC CASSLGNRGNYEQYF
TRBJ2-5 TRBV5-6 NA NA TGTGCCAGCAGCTGGGACACTGAGACCCAGTACTTC CASSWDTETQYF
TRBJ2-3 TRBV5-1 TRBD1 NA TGCGCCAGCAGCTTACCCCCCGAGACAGGGTTGTCCACAGATACGCAGTATTTT CASSLPPETGLSTDTQYF
TRBJ2-2 TRBV7-7 NA NA TGTGCTAGCAGCTTTGGAACAGGGTCCGGGGAGCTGTTTTTT CASSFGTGSGELFF
TRBJ2-1 TRBV20-1 TRBD2 NA TGCAGTGCCTCCGGACTAGCGGGAAGTAATGAGCAGTTCTTC CSASGLAGSNEQFF
TRBJ2-5 TRBV11-2 TRBD1 NA TGTGCCAGCAGCTTAGGGACAGGGGTCCCTCGAGAGACCCAGTACTTC CASSLGTGVPRETQYF
TRBJ2-1 TRBV4-1 TRBD2 NA TGCGCCAGCAGGAGGTTAGCGGGGTACAATGAGCAGTTCTTC CASRRLAGYNEQFF
TRBJ2-7 TRBV28 NA few TGTGCCAGCAGTTTAGCACGGGGGTCCTACGAGCAGTACTTC CASSLARGSYEQYF
TRBJ1-2 TRBV18 NA NA TGTGCCAGCTCACCTACCGGCACAGGGAATGGCTACACCTTC CASSPTGTGNGYTF
TRBJ1-2 TRBV7-2 TRBD1 NA TGTGCCAGCAGCACTGGGACAGGGGGTAATGGCTACACCTTC CASSTGTGGNGYTF
TRBJ1-2 TRBV9 NA NA TGTGCCAGCAGCTCCGCCCGCGGCTACACCTTC CASSSARGYTF
TRBJ2-5 TRBV30 NA NA TGTGCCTGGAGTGGCCCGTTGTTCCCGGGGTACCAAGAGACCCAGTACTTC CAWSGPLFPGYQETQYF
TRBJ1-5 TRBV12-3/TRBV12-4 NA NA TGTGCCAGCAGTCCTGGAGGGTTGCAGCCCCAGCATTTT CASSPGGLQPQHF
TRBJ2-3 TRBV14 TRBD2 NA TGTGCCAGCAGCCAACTAGCGGGAGGGGGCACGCAGTATTTT CASSQLAGGGTQYF
TRBJ2-1 TRBV29-1 TRBD1 NA TGCAGCGTTGGCCTGGGACAGGGGGCTTTGTGGGACTCCTACAATGAGCAGTTCTTC CSVGLGQGALWDSYNEQFF
TRBJ2-5 TRBV18 NA once TGTGCCAGCTCATCTCCTTTAAGCGGGCAAGAGACCCAGTACTTC CASSSPLSGQETQYF
TRBJ2-5 TRBV28 NA NA TGTGCCGGAGGGGGGGGAGCGGGAGAGACCCAGTACTTC CAGGGGAGETQYF
TRBJ1-4 TRBV3-1 TRBD1 once TGTGCCAGCAGCCAGCATCCCGGGACAGGGGGAGGAAAACTGTTTTTT CASSQHPGTGGGKLFF
TRBJ2-1 TRBV4-3 TRBD2 NA TGCGCCAGCAGCCAAGATAAAGGTAGCGGGAGGACCTACAATGAGCAGTTCTTC CASSQDKGSGRTYNEQFF
TRBJ2-7 TRBV19 NA NA TGTGCCAGTAGCCTCGTGGCAGGGTCCTCCTACGAGCAGTACTTC CASSLVAGSSYEQYF
TRBJ2-4 TRBV7-9 TRBD2 once TGTGCCAGCAGCCCCGGACTAGCGGGGGGGACCAAAAACATTCAGTACTTC CASSPGLAGGTKNIQYF